This T cell receptor (beta chain) was obtained from a study of neurological immune-mediated disorders. Findings of the study overall: When the repertoires were grouped phylogenetically, those of 18 of the 34 multiple sclerosis patients came together in a single cluster of related CDR3 sequences, which points to a possible repertoire-level signature.

This CDR3 region has 14 residues. Trimming left V 2 bases short and J 4 bases short, with 11 bases between. Germline V CDR1 and CDR2: SGHAT, FQNNGV. In this sample, this clonotype turned up many times. The target antigen is unknown. TCRdb re-called the 5' RACE reads through MiXCR, storing one row per CDR3 protein. The data contain some 66,000 distinct CDR3 sequences, nearly 3.5% of them seen just once; the ten biggest clones take up about 4%. This receptor was identified in a man aged 35-49 years with multiple sclerosis. Material for sequencing was PBMCs. The V and J genes are TRBV11-2 and TRBJ1-1; D unresolved. The CDR3 is CASSLHWAPTEAFF. The CDR3 DNA sequence: TGTGCCAGCAGCTTACATTGGGCGCCCACTGAAGCTTTCTTT.